This is a list of T cell receptor beta chains from one sample in a study of blood T cell repertoires in COVID-19. Profiling relied on immunoSEQ multiplex PCR, and the TCRdb table lists in-frame clones only, not all of them. This sample has 300,000 to 400,000 clones, with roughly 90% found just once. The sequencing sample was made of PBMCs or T cells enriched from blood (not recorded which). The receptors originated from a woman in her 30s with acute COVID-19. CDR3s include the opening cysteine and the closing phenylalanine or tryptophan. D genes are given only for firm matches. Clone sizes are given selectively: once, few, many, or a class where the clone is expanded.

V gene,D gene,clone size,J gene,CDR3 protein,CDR3 DNA
TRBV6-5,TRBD1,-,TRBJ2-7,CASSSGQGGWYEQYF,TGTGCCAGCAGCTCGGGACAGGGAGGTTGGTACGAGCAGTACTTC
TRBV11-2,TRBD2,-,TRBJ2-1,CASSLDLPSGGAGEQFF,TGTGCCAGCAGCTTAGATCTCCCCAGCGGGGGGGCTGGGGAGCAGTTCTTC
TRBV2,TRBD1,-,TRBJ2-7,CASNLQGSEQYF,TGTGCCAGCAATTTACAGGGGAGCGAGCAGTACTTC
TRBV29-1,-,-,TRBJ2-3,CSFRTATDTQYF,TGCAGCTTCCGGACAGCGACAGATACGCAGTATTTT
TRBV18,-,-,TRBJ1-5,CASSTQGNNQPQHF,TGTGCCAGCTCAACCCAGGGGAACAATCAGCCCCAGCATTTT
TRBV3-1/TRBV3-2,TRBD1,-,TRBJ1-4,CASSPRNPGGQGRGKLFF,TGTGCCAGCAGCCCCCGGAATCCAGGGGGACAGGGTCGAGGAAAACTGTTTTTT
TRBV15,-,-,TRBJ1-5,CATTGARDQPQHF,TGTGCCACCACAGGGGCGAGGGATCAGCCCCAGCATTTT
TRBV6-6,TRBD1,-,TRBJ1-2,CASRGTGNYGYTF,TGTGCCAGCAGAGGGACAGGGAACTATGGCTACACCTTC
TRBV2,-,once,TRBJ1-6,CASFGWNSPLHF,TGTGCCAGCTTTGGCTGGAATTCACCCCTCCACTTT
TRBV6-5,TRBD1,-,TRBJ1-1,CASSLGQEGAAFF,TGTGCCAGCAGTCTGGGACAGGAAGGTGCAGCTTTCTTT
TRBV5-1,TRBD1,-,TRBJ1-2,CASSQGDSVYGYTF,TGCGCCAGCAGCCAAGGGGACAGTGTCTATGGCTACACCTTC
TRBV5-5,-,-,TRBJ1-2,CASSLFVRESYGYTF,TGTGCCAGCAGCTTGTTTGTCAGGGAATCCTATGGCTACACCTTC
TRBV3-1/TRBV3-2,TRBD1,-,TRBJ1-1,CASSQDWQTGGQNTEAFF,TGTGCCAGCAGCCAAGATTGGCAGACAGGGGGACAGAACACTGAAGCTTTCTTT
TRBV9,TRBD2,-,TRBJ2-1,CASSAITSGGFKNNEQFF,TGTGCCAGCAGCGCAATCACTAGCGGGGGGTTTAAGAACAATGAGCAGTTCTTC
TRBV9,-,once,TRBJ2-1,CASSGRGSSYNEQFF,TGTGCCAGCAGCGGACGGGGGAGCTCCTACAATGAGCAGTTCTTC
TRBV7-9,-,-,TRBJ1-3,CASSLVTLGNQAGGNIIYF,TGTGCCAGCAGCTTAGTGACCCTAGGAAACCAGGCGGGTGGAAACATCATATATTTT
TRBV19,-,-,TRBJ1-5,CASKQRSNQPQHF,TGTGCCAGTAAACAGAGATCAAATCAGCCCCAGCATTTT
TRBV19,TRBD1,-,TRBJ1-3,CASSMGQLGNTIYF,TGTGCCAGTAGTATGGGACAGCTTGGAAACACCATATATTTT
TRBV24-1,-,-,TRBJ2-7,CATSATGGTYEQYF,TGTGCCACCAGCGCGACAGGAGGTACCTACGAGCAGTACTTC
TRBV9,TRBD1,-,TRBJ2-1,CASSENRGQDEQFF,TGTGCCAGCAGCGAAAACAGGGGGCAGGATGAGCAGTTCTTC
TRBV24-1,-,once,TRBJ1-5,CATSPTGQNQPQHF,TGTGCCACCAGTCCTACAGGCCAAAATCAGCCCCAGCATTTT
TRBV2,TRBD1,-,TRBJ1-5,CASAQGNQPQHF,TGTGCCAGCGCACAGGGGAATCAGCCCCAGCATTTT
TRBV11-3,-,-,TRBJ2-1,CASSPQGGGLFF,TGTGCCAGCAGCCCACAGGGGGGGGGTCTGTTCTTC
TRBV5-1,-,-,TRBJ2-7,CASSLPSYEQYF,TGCGCCAGCAGCTTGCCTTCCTACGAGCAGTACTTC
TRBV5-8,TRBD2,-,TRBJ2-3,CASSNGEGTDTQYF,TGTGCCAGCAGCAACGGGGAGGGGACAGATACGCAGTATTTT
TRBV2,-,-,TRBJ1-2,CASKKSTGSGYTF,TGTGCCAGCAAAAAAAGCACAGGGAGTGGCTACACCTTC
TRBV6-2/TRBV6-3,-,-,TRBJ1-1,CASSYSPVYNTEAFF,TGTGCCAGCAGTTACTCGCCAGTTTATAACACTGAAGCTTTCTTT
TRBV2,TRBD1,-,TRBJ1-1,CASTGQMNTEAFF,TGTGCCAGCACGGGACAGATGAACACTGAAGCTTTCTTT
TRBV27,-,-,TRBJ2-1,CASSLSRYGEQFF,TGTGCCAGCAGTTTATCTCGCTACGGTGAGCAGTTCTTC
TRBV24-1,-,-,TRBJ2-3,CATSDARGAGFTDTQYF,TGTGCCACCAGTGATGCCCGGGGGGCAGGGTTCACAGATACGCAGTATTTT
TRBV6-1,TRBD1,-,TRBJ1-2,CASSEDLGQGLTGDGYTF,TGTGCCAGCAGTGAAGATTTGGGACAGGGGCTGACAGGGGATGGCTACACCTTC
TRBV7-2,-,once,TRBJ1-5,CASSPQGYSNQPQHF,TGTGCCAGCAGCCCACAGGGTTATAGCAATCAGCCCCAGCATTTT
TRBV6-5,TRBD1,-,TRBJ2-7,CASRIDRDGYEQYF,TGTGCCAGCAGGATTGACAGGGACGGCTACGAGCAGTACTTC
TRBV19,-,-,TRBJ2-7,CASSFGTNSYEQYF,TGTGCCAGTAGCTTCGGGACAAATTCCTACGAGCAGTACTTC
TRBV7-6,TRBD2,-,TRBJ2-2,CASSLAPGTSGGANTGELFF,TGTGCCAGCAGCTTAGCGCCGGGGACTAGCGGGGGGGCAAACACCGGGGAGCTGTTTTTT
TRBV5-1,TRBD1,-,TRBJ1-2,CASSLGQGWSYGYTF,TGCGCCAGCAGCTTGGGACAGGGCTGGAGTTATGGCTACACCTTC
TRBV7-2,TRBD2,-,TRBJ2-1,CASSLGGTHGDNEQFF,TGTGCCAGCAGCCTGGGGGGGACCCACGGGGACAATGAGCAGTTCTTC
TRBV5-4,-,-,TRBJ1-1,CASSFDMNTEAFF,TGTGCCAGCAGCTTTGACATGAACACTGAAGCTTTCTTT
TRBV5-1,TRBD1,once,TRBJ2-1,CASSRKTGSSYNEQFF,TGCGCCAGCAGCAGGAAGACAGGGAGCTCCTACAATGAGCAGTTCTTC
TRBV7-9,-,-,TRBJ1-2,CASSSNYRYGYTF,TGTGCCAGCAGCTCAAACTACCGCTATGGCTACACCTTC
TRBV12-3/TRBV12-4,TRBD1,-,TRBJ2-2,CASRKQGAGELFF,TGTGCCAGCAGAAAACAGGGGGCCGGGGAGCTGTTTTTT
TRBV5-6,TRBD1,-,TRBJ1-6,CASSWDRAGNSPLHF,TGTGCCAGCAGTTGGGACAGGGCGGGGAATTCACCCCTCCACTTT
TRBV7-2,-,-,TRBJ2-1,CASSLSLSSYNEQFF,TGTGCCAGCAGCTTATCACTTTCGAGCTACAATGAGCAGTTCTTC